Listed below are T cell receptor beta chains from one sample, sequenced in a study of blood T cell repertoires in COVID-19. Here immunoSEQ multiplex PCR was the method, and the copy in TCRdb shows in-frame clones only, minus some. This sample has about 69,000 clones, with around 79% found just once. The sequenced sample was peripheral blood. The receptors come from a man in his sixties with acute or convalescent COVID-19. Both conserved end residues are part of each CDR3. A D gene is named only where the DNA matches it firmly. Clone size, where shown, is once, few, many, or a class for clones that have expanded.

j_call cdr3_length d_call clone_size v_call cdr3_aa cdr3_nt
TRBJ1-5 17 - once TRBV18 CASSPLSGGGSNQPQHF TGTGCCAGCTCACCACTCTCCGGGGGAGGTAGCAATCAGCCCCAGCATTTT
TRBJ2-7 18 - once TRBV21-1 CASSKAPSEGGFGYEQYF TGTGCCAGCAGCAAAGCTCCTAGTGAGGGGGGGTTCGGATACGAGCAGTACTTC
TRBJ1-2 14 - - TRBV6-5 CASSYSPGYYGYTF TGTGCCAGCAGTTACTCCCCAGGATACTATGGCTACACCTTC
TRBJ2-2 16 - - TRBV6-5 CASSYSGRTNTGELFF TGTGCCAGCAGTTACTCAGGGAGAACGAACACCGGGGAGCTGTTTTTT
TRBJ2-5 11 TRBD2 - TRBV7-2 CATVGGETQYF TGTGCCACCGTCGGGGGGGAGACCCAGTACTTC
TRBJ1-3 16 - few TRBV30 CAWTKGLQSSGNTIYF TGTGCCTGGACCAAAGGACTACAAAGCTCTGGAAACACCATATATTTT
TRBJ1-6 17 - - TRBV7-9 CASSPREETRYNSPLHF TGTGCCAGCAGCCCACGGGAGGAAACCCGATATAATTCACCCCTCCACTTT
TRBJ2-2 17 TRBD1 - TRBV15 CATSPKFGTGGTGELFF TGTGCCACCAGCCCAAAGTTTGGGACAGGGGGCACCGGGGAGCTGTTTTTT
TRBJ2-1 12 - - TRBV12-3/TRBV12-4 CASSLAESEQFF TGTGCCAGCAGTTTAGCGGAGAGTGAGCAGTTCTTC
TRBJ2-4 14 - - TRBV19 CASSNRGSGNIQYF TGTGCCAGTAGTAACCGGGGATCCGGAAACATTCAGTACTTC
TRBJ2-1 15 - - TRBV9 CASSVAGGSNNEQFF TGTGCCAGCAGCGTAGCAGGGGGGTCCAACAATGAGCAGTTCTTC
TRBJ1-6 16 - - TRBV4-3 CASSRRTAGPNSPLHF TGCGCCAGCAGCAGACGGACGGCAGGGCCTAACTCACCCCTCCACTTT
TRBJ2-5 12 - - TRBV5-1 CASSHGQETQYF TGCGCCAGCAGCCACGGCCAAGAGACCCAGTACTTC
TRBJ1-2 16 TRBD1 - TRBV4-3 CASSQDLGQGALGYTF TGCGCCAGCAGCCAAGATTTGGGACAGGGGGCTCTGGGCTACACCTTC
TRBJ2-2 15 TRBD2 - TRBV19 CASSSSGGVTGELFF TGTGCCAGTAGTTCTAGCGGGGGGGTTACCGGGGAGCTGTTTTTT
TRBJ2-3 15 TRBD1 - TRBV6-5 CASRRQGAGQDTQYF TGTGCCAGCAGACGACAGGGGGCTGGGCAAGATACGCAGTATTTT
TRBJ2-5 15 - few TRBV5-1 CASTFRLGTQETQYF TGCGCCAGCACATTCCGACTAGGCACCCAAGAGACCCAGTACTTC
TRBJ1-1 16 - - TRBV18 CASSRPAGGMNTEAFF TGTGCCAGCTCACGGCCCGCGGGGGGAATGAACACTGAAGCTTTCTTT
TRBJ1-6 15 TRBD1 once TRBV6-5 CASSYGQGGGSPLHF TGTGCCAGCAGTTACGGACAGGGGGGCGGTTCACCCCTCCACTTT
TRBJ1-5 19 - few TRBV27 CASSQSPLEVATINQPQHF TGTGCCAGCAGTCAATCCCCGCTTGAGGTGGCTACTATTAATCAGCCCCAGCATTTT
TRBJ2-5 15 TRBD2 - TRBV6-6 CASSYETSGGPTQYF TGTGCCAGCAGTTACGAGACTAGCGGGGGACCGACCCAGTACTTC
TRBJ2-1 14 - - TRBV27 CASSRLSSYNEQFF TGTGCCAGCAGTAGACTAAGCTCCTACAATGAGCAGTTCTTC
TRBJ2-5 14 - - TRBV9 CASSVGDLQETQYF TGTGCCAGCAGCGTAGGGGACTTACAAGAGACCCAGTACTTC
TRBJ2-3 17 TRBD2 - TRBV5-1 CASSKGLAGQNTDTQYF TGCGCCAGCAGCAAGGGACTAGCGGGGCAAAACACAGATACGCAGTATTTT
TRBJ1-1 12 - - TRBV12-3/TRBV12-4 CASSYGGYEAFF TGTGCCAGCAGTTACGGCGGATATGAAGCTTTCTTT
TRBJ2-6 16 - - TRBV27 CASSSWGRSGANVLTF TGTGCCAGCAGTTCCTGGGGGCGCTCTGGGGCCAACGTCCTGACTTTC
TRBJ1-4 15 TRBD1 few TRBV9 CASSAMTGTNEKLFF TGTGCCAGCAGCGCTATGACAGGGACTAATGAAAAACTGTTTTTT
TRBJ2-7 15 - - TRBV7-9 CASSLVSGRHYEQYF TGTGCCAGCAGCTTAGTGAGCGGCCGTCACTACGAGCAGTACTTC
TRBJ1-2 13 - few TRBV6-5 CASSTGTNYGYTF TGTGCCAGCAGTACGGGGACTAACTATGGCTACACCTTC
TRBJ2-3 15 TRBD2 - TRBV6-4 CASSASGGSPDTQYF TGTGCCAGCAGTGCCAGCGGGGGATCCCCAGATACGCAGTATTTT
TRBJ1-2 11 - few TRBV4-1 CASSLEGGYTF TGCGCCAGCAGCCTGGAGGGTGGCTACACCTTC
TRBJ2-1 14 TRBD1 - TRBV5-4 CASSSRTGRNEQFF TGTGCCAGCAGCTCCAGGACAGGGCGAAATGAGCAGTTCTTC